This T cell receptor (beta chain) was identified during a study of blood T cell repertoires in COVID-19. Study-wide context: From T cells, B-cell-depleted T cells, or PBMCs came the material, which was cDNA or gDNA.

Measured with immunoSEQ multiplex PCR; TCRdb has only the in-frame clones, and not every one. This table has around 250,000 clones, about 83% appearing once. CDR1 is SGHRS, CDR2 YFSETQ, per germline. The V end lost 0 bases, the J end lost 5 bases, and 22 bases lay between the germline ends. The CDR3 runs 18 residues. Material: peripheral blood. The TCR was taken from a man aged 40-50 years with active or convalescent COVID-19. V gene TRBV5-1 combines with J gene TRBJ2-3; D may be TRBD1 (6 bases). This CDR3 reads CASSLASVVRGAKDTQYF. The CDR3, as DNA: TGCGCCAGCAGCTTGGCCAGTGTTGTCAGGGGCGCGAAAGATACGCAGTATTTT.